This T cell receptor beta chain was captured in a study of blood T cell repertoires in COVID-19. The wider study: Sites in the United States, Italy and Spain provided acute and convalescent COVID-19 samples. Sample material is recorded as cDNA or gDNA derived from T cells, B-cell-depleted T cells, or PBMCs.

Per the original methods: Amplification of reference gene primers provided the estimated nucleated cell counts. The protocol was immunoSEQ multiplex PCR, while the TCRdb copy is restricted to in-frame clones and leaves out a portion. V and J calls plus clone size are reproduced from that table; the DNA served to infer D and trimming. Seen here are 150,000 to 200,000 clones, around 87% observed once, and the top ten hold over 0.85%. In germline, CDR1 is SEHNR, CDR2 FQNEAQ (reference sequence). The CDR3 consists of 14 residues. V dropped 3 bases and J dropped 4 bases, with 11 bases sitting between them.

Sequencing input: peripheral blood. V and J are TRBV7-9 and TRBJ2-3, with D unresolved. This TCR derives from a man aged 18 to 29 with acute or convalescent COVID-19. The CDR3 reads CASSFVDRADTQYF. In DNA form, the CDR3 reads TGTGCCAGCAGCTTTGTAGACCGGGCAGATACGCAGTATTTT.